This TCR beta chain was recovered during a study of early T cells in non-severe SARS-CoV-2 infection. Whole-study context: From unsorted whole blood, bulk RNA was sequenced, and the chains remained unpaired.

Unique molecular identifiers were added to individual cDNA molecules. One entry per CDR3 protein results from TCRdb running MiXCR on the 5' RACE reads. Here the sample spans approximately 20,000 distinct CDR3 sequences, 4% to 4.5% being singletons. This clonotype has at least ten counts. Its antigen remains unidentified. This CDR3 region has 13 residues. Losses at the gene ends were 6 bases for V and 3 bases for J; bases not matched to a gene: 8. In germline, CDR1 is DFQATT, CDR2 SNEGSKA (reference sequence). Study-wide findings and caveats: Anti-spike CD8 responses were favored by VDJdb matching, which missed private and CD4 specificities.

The receptor's source is an adult who was a healthcare worker with PCR-confirmed SARS-CoV-2 infection or an uninfected control (not recorded which). The sequenced sample consisted of whole blood. J is TRBJ2-7 and V is TRBV20-1; 7 bases fit TRBD1. CDR3 amino acids: CSALDRDSYEQYF. The CDR3 region has the DNA TGCAGTGCCCTCGACCGGGACAGCTACGAGCAGTACTTC.